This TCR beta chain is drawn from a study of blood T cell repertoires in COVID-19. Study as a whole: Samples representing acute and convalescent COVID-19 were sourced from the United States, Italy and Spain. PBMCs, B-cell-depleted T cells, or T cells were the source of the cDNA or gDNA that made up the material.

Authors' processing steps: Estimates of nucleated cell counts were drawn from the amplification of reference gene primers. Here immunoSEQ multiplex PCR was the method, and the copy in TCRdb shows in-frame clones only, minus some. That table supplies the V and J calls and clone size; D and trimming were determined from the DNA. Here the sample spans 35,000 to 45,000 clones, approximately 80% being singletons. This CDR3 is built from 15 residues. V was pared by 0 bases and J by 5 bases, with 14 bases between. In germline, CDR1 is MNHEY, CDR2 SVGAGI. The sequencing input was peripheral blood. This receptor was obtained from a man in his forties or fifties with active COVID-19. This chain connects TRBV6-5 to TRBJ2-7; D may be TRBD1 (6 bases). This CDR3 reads CASSYSGRGGNEQYF. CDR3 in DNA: TGTGCCAGCAGTTACTCAGGCAGGGGTGGTAACGAGCAGTACTTC.